These 27 T cell receptor beta chains share one sample of origin, sequenced in a study of shared clonotypes between healthy human individuals. Here immunoSEQ multiplex PCR was the method, and the copy in TCRdb shows in-frame clones only, minus some. Of some 2,000,000 clones listed, roughly 95% are singletons. The source material was naive CD4+ T cells sorted from blood. Subset given: CD45RA+ positively selected. These TCRs come from a man aged 18 to 30 in good health.

The count of this clone is one. V usage is TRBV10-3 and J usage is TRBJ1-4, with 10 nucleotides matching TRBD1. The germline V gene has CDR1 ENHRY and CDR2 SYGVKD. Trimming at V came to 6 bases and at J to 5 bases, leaving 3 bases not matched to a gene. CDR3 length: 14 residues. The CDR3 loop reads CAIRPGQGNEKLFF. The CDR3 DNA reads TGTGCCATCAGGCCGGGACAGGGGAATGAAAAACTGTTTTTT.

The chain combines TRBV2 with TRBJ2-4, with D uncertain. Trimming took off 1 base at V and 0 bases at J, with 7 bases between the two ends. CDR1 and CDR2 (germline): SNHLY, FYNNEI. The CDR3 runs 15 residues. In nucleotides, the CDR3 is TGTGCCAGCAGTGAAGGCAGGCTAGCCAAAAACATTCAGTACTTC. Translated: CASSEGRLAKNIQYF.

The rearrangement uses TRBV7-9 and TRBJ1-4; D not certain. Trimming took off 1 base at V and 3 bases at J, with 12 bases between the two ends. The CDR3 runs to 16 residues. Germline lookup yields CDR1 SEHNR and CDR2 FQNEAQ (reference sequence). CDR3 in amino acids: CASSLGVGGSNEKLFF. DNA of the CDR3: TGTGCCAGCAGCTTAGGGGTAGGCGGTTCTAATGAAAAACTGTTTTTT.

The rearrangement links TRBV6-5 to TRBJ1-2; perhaps TRBD1 as D (5 bases). This CDR3 has 13 residues. Germline assignment: CDR1 MNHEY and CDR2 SVGAGI. Trimming removed 6 bases from V and 4 bases from J, with 12 bases in between. CDR3 coding DNA: TGTGCCAGCAGCAAGACAGTCGGCTATGGCTACACCTTC. Translated: CASSKTVGYGYTF.

The chain links TRBV6-5 to TRBJ2-1; D remains unclear. The V end lost 10 bases, the J end lost 0 bases, and 10 bases lay between the germline ends. Germline CDR1 reads MNHEY; CDR2 reads SVGAGI. There are 13 residues in the CDR3. CDR3 sequence: CATFQSSYNEQFF. CDR3 in DNA: TGTGCCACCTTTCAGAGCTCCTACAATGAGCAGTTCTTC.

The chain carries TRBV7-2 and TRBJ2-7; D not certain. V lost 3 bases and J 3 bases, leaving 9 bases between the germline ends. Germline V gene lookup returns CDR1 SGHTA and CDR2 FQGNSA. CDR3 size: 13 residues. The CDR3 DNA is TGTGCCAGCAGCTTCGGTGTTAACTACGAGCAGTACTTC. Its translation is CASSFGVNYEQYF.

The rearrangement uses TRBV6-5 and TRBJ2-1; D not resolved. This CDR3 has 12 residues. Trimming shortened V by 11 bases and J by 0 bases, and 8 bases separated the two germline ends. Germline-derived CDR1 and CDR2 are MNHEY and SVGAGI. This CDR3 reads CAAQSSYNEQFF. The CDR3 nucleotides are TGTGCCGCTCAAAGCTCCTACAATGAGCAGTTCTTC.

CDR3 amino acids: CASSLVSGTSAYEQYF. As DNA, the CDR3 is TGTGCCAGCAGCTTGGTTTCCGGGACATCGGCCTACGAGCAGTACTTC. This sequence joins TRBV7-9 and TRBJ2-7, with D possibly being TRBD1 (6 bases). CDR1 and CDR2 from the germline V gene are SEHNR and FQNEAQ (reference sequence). This CDR3 is built from 16 residues. V lost 3 bases to trimming and J lost 2 bases, with 17 bases between them. The full variable domain, its missing parts supplied by reference TRBV7-9 and TRBJ2-7, is DTGVSQNPRHKITKRGQNVTFRCDPISEHNRLYWYRQTLGQGPEFLTYFQNEAQLEKSRLLSDRFSAERPKGSFSTLEIQRTEQGDSAMYLCASSLVSGTSAYEQYFGPGTRLTVT.

This chain uses TRBV25-1 with TRBJ2-1, with TRBD2 matching over 8 bases. Germline lookup yields CDR1 MGHDK and CDR2 SYGVNS. The CDR3 consists of 14 residues. Trimming at V came to 4 bases and at J to 4 bases, leaving 3 bases not matched to a gene. In DNA form, the CDR3 reads TGTGCCAGCAGTGTAACGGGAGGGTACAATGAGCAGTTCTTC. It codes for CASSVTGGYNEQFF.

On this clone: This specimen includes other DNA sequences encoding the same CDR3. The chain uses TRBV4-3 and TRBJ1-1; tentative D call: TRBD1 (5 bases). The CDR3 is 14 amino acids. CDR1 and CDR2 from the germline V gene are LGHNA and YSLEER. V lost 0 bases and J lost 1, with 6 bases in between. The CDR3 nucleotides are TGCGCCAGCAGCCAAGAAACAGGGAACACTGAAGCTTTCTTT. This codes for CASSQETGNTEAFF.

This chain links TRBV27 with TRBJ1-5, with TRBD1 identical over 8 bases. V lost 2 bases and J lost 5; bases outside the gene matches: 2. Germline V gene sequence: CDR1 MNHEY, CDR2 SMNVEV (reference sequence). This CDR3 comprises 14 residues. CDR3 DNA: TGTGCCAGCAGTTTAACGGACAGGGATCAGCCCCAGCATTTT. The encoded protein is CASSLTDRDQPQHF.

To note about this clone: This same CDR3 is encoded by further DNA sequences in the sample. V is TRBV6-5 and J is TRBJ2-7; 7 nucleotides match TRBD1. J lost 2 bases, V lost 8 bases, and 6 bases had no gene match. Per germline, CDR1 MNHEY and CDR2 SVGAGI. The CDR3 is made up of 13 amino acids. The CDR3, as DNA: TGTGCCAGCCGGGAAAGGGGGCCCTACGAGCAGTACTTC. It is translated as CASRERGPYEQYF.

This chain links TRBV27 with TRBJ2-1; 8 bases fit TRBD1. CDR1 is MNHEY and CDR2 is SMNVEV in the germline V gene (reference sequence). CDR3 length equals 13 residues. V shed 10 bases, J shed 5 bases, and the junction held 7 bases outside the gene matches. The CDR3 is CATHPDRDNEQFF. CDR3 nucleotide sequence: TGTGCCACCCACCCGGACAGGGACAATGAGCAGTTCTTC.

The CDR3 sequence: CASSPQLEGASYGYTF. CDR3 sequence (DNA): TGTGCCAGCTCACCCCAACTCGAGGGGGCGAGCTATGGCTACACCTTC. This sequence joins TRBV18 and TRBJ1-2; the match to TRBD1 covers 7 bases. Trimming removed 3 bases from V and 4 bases from J; junction bases left unmatched: 11. Germline V gives CDR1 KGHSH, CDR2 LQKENI. This CDR3 has 16 residues.

The chain employs TRBV23-1 and TRBJ2-7, with 8 bases fitting TRBD1. TRBV23-1 counts as an open reading frame of uncertain function. The J segment lost 9 bases and the V segment lost 3 bases, leaving 16 bases of the junction unmatched. This CDR3 comprises 16 residues. CDR3 nucleotide sequence: TGCGCCAGCAGTCAGTTCGGACAGGGTAGGGCTTTGGGGCAGTACTTC. Translating gives CASSQFGQGRALGQYF.

The CDR3 region is CASSLEGADFNQPQHF. The DNA of the CDR3 is TGCGCCAGCAGCTTGGAGGGGGCGGATTTCAATCAGCCCCAGCATTTT. The chain uses TRBV5-1 and TRBJ1-5, with TRBD1 matching over 7 bases. In germline, CDR1 is SGHRS, CDR2 YFSETQ. V was clipped by 0 bases and J by 3 bases; unmatched bases: 6. The CDR3 is made up of 16 amino acids.

The CDR3 is CASSGVATNEKLFF. CDR3 in DNA: TGTGCCAGCAGTGGGGTGGCAACTAATGAAAAACTGTTTTTT. This chain connects TRBV2 to TRBJ1-4; no clear D gene. The germline gives CDR1 SNHLY, CDR2 FYNNEI. The CDR3 loop spans 14 amino acids. Trimming cost V 4 bases and J 0 bases, with 6 bases left between them.

The chain joins TRBV7-9 to TRBJ2-3; TRBD1 matches at 8 bases. The CDR3 runs to 16 residues. Trimming cost V 4 bases and J 3 bases; bases outside gene matches: 9. Germline-derived CDR1 and CDR2 are SEHNR and FQNEAQ (reference sequence). This CDR3 reads CASSSQGAYITDTQYF. In DNA form, the CDR3 reads TGTGCCAGCAGCTCTCAGGGGGCGTATATAACAGATACGCAGTATTTT.

This rearrangement joins TRBV28 to TRBJ1-2, with D possibly matching TRBD1 (5 bases). CDR1 is MDHEN and CDR2 is SYDVKM in the germline V gene. Trimming took off 6 bases at V and 5 bases at J, with 13 bases between the two ends. This CDR3 is 13 amino acids long. CDR3: CASRFGADYGYTF. The CDR3 bases are TGTGCCAGCAGGTTTGGGGCAGATTATGGCTACACCTTC.

V usage is TRBV19 and J usage is TRBJ2-2, with D maybe TRBD1 (5 bases). V lost 9 bases, J lost 1 base, and 12 bases lay in between. This CDR3 is 14 amino acids long. Germline CDR1 reads LNHDA; CDR2 reads SQIVND (reference sequence). CDR3 DNA sequence: TGTGCCAGCATGACAGAGCGGAACACCGGGGAGCTGTTTTTT. Translating it yields CASMTERNTGELFF.

The CDR3 loop reads CAWSLGVADTQYF. The CDR3 DNA follows: TGTGCCTGGAGTTTAGGGGTGGCAGATACGCAGTATTTT. This chain connects TRBV30 to TRBJ2-3; tentative D call: TRBD1 (5 bases). The germline gives CDR1 GTSNPN, CDR2 SVGIG (reference sequence). V was shortened by 2 bases and J by 4 bases, with 10 bases between the two germline ends. The length of the CDR3 is 13 residues. The complete variable domain, with remaining parts taken from reference TRBV30 and TRBJ2-3, reads SQTIHQWPATLVQPVGSPLSLECTVEGTSNPNLYWYRQAAGRGLQLLFYSVGIGQISSEVPQNLSASRPQDRQFILSSKKLLLSDSGFYLCAWSLGVADTQYFGPGTRLTVL.

The rearrangement uses TRBV4-1 and TRBJ1-6; 9 bases are a match to TRBD1. CDR1 and CDR2 (germline): MGHRA, YSYEKL. With V trimmed by 3 bases and J by 4 bases, 7 bases remained unmatched. This CDR3 comprises 17 residues. The CDR3 nucleotides read TGCGCCAGCAGCCAGGTAGACGGGACAGGGTATAATTCACCCCTCCACTTT. Translating it yields CASSQVDGTGYNSPLHF.

As for this clone: Other DNA sequences in this specimen translate into the identical CDR3. V gene TRBV18 combines with J gene TRBJ2-1; perhaps TRBD2 as D (6 bases). Trimming pared 4 bases from V and 10 bases from J, leaving 11 bases between. Germline CDR1 and CDR2: KGHSH and LQKENI. The CDR3 covers 12 residues. CDR3 nucleotides: TGTGCCAGCTCACTAGGGACTCCCGAGCAGTTCTTC. Amino acids: CASSLGTPEQFF.

The chain links TRBV5-1 to TRBJ2-7; D unresolved. This CDR3 has 13 amino acids. The V and J ends lost 0 bases and 0 bases respectively, with 4 bases between them. Germline V gene data show CDR1 as SGHRS and CDR2 as YFSETQ. DNA of the CDR3: TGCGCCAGCAGCTTGGAGGACTCCTACGAGCAGTACTTC. This codes for CASSLEDSYEQYF.

This chain uses TRBV4-1 with TRBJ2-5, with 7 nucleotides matching TRBD1. Germline-derived CDR1 and CDR2 are MGHRA and YSYEKL. The CDR3 spans 14 residues. V shed 4 bases, J shed 2 bases, and the junction held 4 bases outside the gene matches. The CDR3 bases are TGCGCCAGCAGCCTGTGGGGACAGCAAGAGACCCAGTACTTC. This codes for CASSLWGQQETQYF.

This clone was picked up one time. This CDR3 is also generated by other DNA sequences in the sample. The chain carries TRBV6-5 and TRBJ1-2, with D perhaps TRBD1 (6 bases). This CDR3 comprises 13 residues. The V gene's germline CDR1 is MNHEY and CDR2 SVGAGI. V was shortened by 2 bases and J by 7 bases, with 11 bases between the two germline ends. The CDR3, as DNA: TGTGCCAGCAGTTACCAGGGGCGAGGTGGCTACACCTTC. Protein: CASSYQGRGGYTF.

The chain is built from TRBV6-5 and TRBJ1-2; D may be TRBD1 (6 bases). The V end lost 7 bases, the J end lost 1 base, and 10 bases lay between the germline ends. There are 13 residues in the CDR3. Germline-derived CDR1 and CDR2 are MNHEY and SVGAGI. The CDR3 reads CASTGQYNYGYTF. The CDR3 bases are TGTGCCAGCACCGGACAGTATAACTATGGCTACACCTTC.